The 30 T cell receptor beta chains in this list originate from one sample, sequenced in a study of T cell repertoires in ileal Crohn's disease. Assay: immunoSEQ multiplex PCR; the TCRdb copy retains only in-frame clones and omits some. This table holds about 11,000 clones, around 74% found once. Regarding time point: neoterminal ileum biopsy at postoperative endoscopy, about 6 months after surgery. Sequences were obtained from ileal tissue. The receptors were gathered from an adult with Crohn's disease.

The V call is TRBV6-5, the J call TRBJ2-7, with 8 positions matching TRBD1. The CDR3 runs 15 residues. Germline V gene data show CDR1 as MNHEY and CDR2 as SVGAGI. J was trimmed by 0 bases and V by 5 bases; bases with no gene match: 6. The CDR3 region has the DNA TGTGCCAGCAGTGCCGGGACAGGCGTCTCCTACGAGCAGTACTTC. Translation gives CASSAGTGVSYEQYF.

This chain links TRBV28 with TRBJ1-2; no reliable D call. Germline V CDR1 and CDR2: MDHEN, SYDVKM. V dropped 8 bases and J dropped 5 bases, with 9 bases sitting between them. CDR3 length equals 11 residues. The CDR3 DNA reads TGTGCCAGCGGGCCCCTTTATGGCTACACCTTC. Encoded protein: CASGPLYGYTF.

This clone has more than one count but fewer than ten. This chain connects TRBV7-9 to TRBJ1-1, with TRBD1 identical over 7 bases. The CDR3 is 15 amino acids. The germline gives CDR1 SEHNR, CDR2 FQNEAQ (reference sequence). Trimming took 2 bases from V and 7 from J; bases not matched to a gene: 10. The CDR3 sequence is CASSLRHRGGSEAFF. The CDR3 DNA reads TGTGCCAGCAGCTTACGCCACAGGGGAGGCAGTGAAGCTTTCTTT.

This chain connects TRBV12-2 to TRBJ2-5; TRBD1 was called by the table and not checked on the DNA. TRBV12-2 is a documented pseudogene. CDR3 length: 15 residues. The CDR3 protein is CASRLGSARQETQYF. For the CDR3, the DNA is TGTGCAAGTCGCTTAGGTTCGGCCAGGCAAGAGACCCAGTACTTC.

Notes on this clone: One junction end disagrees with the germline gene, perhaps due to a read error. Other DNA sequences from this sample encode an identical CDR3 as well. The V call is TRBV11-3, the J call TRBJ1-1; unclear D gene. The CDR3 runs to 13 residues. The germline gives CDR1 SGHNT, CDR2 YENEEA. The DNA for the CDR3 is TGTGCCAGCAGCCGACGAGGTGGCACTGAGGCTTTCTTT. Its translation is CASSRRGGTEAFF.

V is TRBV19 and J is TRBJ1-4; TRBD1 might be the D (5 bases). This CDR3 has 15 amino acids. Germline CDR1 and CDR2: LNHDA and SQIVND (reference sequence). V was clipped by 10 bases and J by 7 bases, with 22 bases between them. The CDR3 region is CATGGERGRGEKLFF. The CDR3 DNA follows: TGTGCCACCGGAGGGGAGAGGGGACGTGGTGAAAAACTGTTTTTT.

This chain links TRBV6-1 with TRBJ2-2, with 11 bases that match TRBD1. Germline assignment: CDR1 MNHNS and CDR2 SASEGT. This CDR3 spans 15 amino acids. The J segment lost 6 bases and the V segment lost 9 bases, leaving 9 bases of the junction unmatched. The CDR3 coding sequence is TGTGCCAGAGGGGAGTCGGGACAGGGGGCCGGGGAGCTGTTTTTT. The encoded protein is CARGESGQGAGELFF.

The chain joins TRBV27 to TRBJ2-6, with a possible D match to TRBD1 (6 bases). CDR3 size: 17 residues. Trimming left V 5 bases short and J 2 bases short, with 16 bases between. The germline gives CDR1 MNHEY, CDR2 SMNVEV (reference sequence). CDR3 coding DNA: TGTGCCAGCAGTCCCCGACAGGTAGTAGCTGGGGCCAACGTCCTGACTTTC. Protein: CASSPRQVVAGANVLTF.

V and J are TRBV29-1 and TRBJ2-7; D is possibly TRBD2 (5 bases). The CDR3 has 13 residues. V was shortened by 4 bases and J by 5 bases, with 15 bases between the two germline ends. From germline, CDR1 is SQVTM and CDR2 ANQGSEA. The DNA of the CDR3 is TGCAGCGTTGCGAGGGCACTAATGAACGAGCAGTACTTC. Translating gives CSVARALMNEQYF.

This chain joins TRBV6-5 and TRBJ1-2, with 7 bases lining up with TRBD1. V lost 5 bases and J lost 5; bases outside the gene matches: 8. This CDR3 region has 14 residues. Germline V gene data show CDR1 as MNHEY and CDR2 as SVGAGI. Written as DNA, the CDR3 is TGTGCCAGCAGTACCGCTCGGACAGGTTATGGCTACACCTTC. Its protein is CASSTARTGYGYTF.

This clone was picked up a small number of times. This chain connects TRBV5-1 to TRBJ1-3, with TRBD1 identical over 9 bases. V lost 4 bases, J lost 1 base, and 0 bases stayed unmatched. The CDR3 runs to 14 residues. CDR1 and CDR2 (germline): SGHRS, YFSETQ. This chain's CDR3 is CASSGQGSGNTIYF. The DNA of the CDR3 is TGCGCCAGCAGCGGACAGGGGTCTGGAAACACCATATATTTT. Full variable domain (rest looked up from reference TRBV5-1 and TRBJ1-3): KAGVTQTPRYLIKTRGQQVTLSCSPISGHRSVSWYQQTPGQGLQFLFEYFSETQRNKGNFPGRFSGRQFSNSRSEMNVSTLELGDSALYLCASSGQGSGNTIYFGEGSWLTVV.

The CDR3 DNA is TGCGCCAGCAGCGAGGACACAGGGGGCTATGGCTACACCTTC. This codes for CASSEDTGGYGYTF. The rearrangement uses TRBV5-1 and TRBJ1-2, with 8 bases lining up with TRBD1. This CDR3 region has 14 residues. Looked up from germline, CDR1 is SGHRS and CDR2 is YFSETQ. The V segment lost 4 bases and the J segment 4 bases; nucleotides outside the gene matches: 6.

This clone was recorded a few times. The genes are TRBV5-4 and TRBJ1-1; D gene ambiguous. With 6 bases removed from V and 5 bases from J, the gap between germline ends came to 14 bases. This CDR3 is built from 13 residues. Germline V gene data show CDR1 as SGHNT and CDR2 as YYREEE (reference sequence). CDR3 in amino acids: CASTDPPGTEAFF. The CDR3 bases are TGTGCCAGCACCGACCCGCCGGGGACTGAAGCTTTCTTT.

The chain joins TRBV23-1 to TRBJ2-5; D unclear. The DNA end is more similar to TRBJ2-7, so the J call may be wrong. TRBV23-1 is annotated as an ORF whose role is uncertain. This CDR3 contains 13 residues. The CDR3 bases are TGCGCCAGCCCAAGCTTGCCCTCCTACGAGCAGTACTTC. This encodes CASPSLPSYEQYF.

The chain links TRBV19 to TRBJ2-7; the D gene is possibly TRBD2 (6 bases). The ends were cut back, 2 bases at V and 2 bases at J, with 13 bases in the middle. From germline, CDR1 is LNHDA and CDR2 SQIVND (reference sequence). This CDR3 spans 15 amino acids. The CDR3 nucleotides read TGTGCCAGTAGTATAACGGTATCGGGGGCCTACGAGCAGTACTTC. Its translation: CASSITVSGAYEQYF.

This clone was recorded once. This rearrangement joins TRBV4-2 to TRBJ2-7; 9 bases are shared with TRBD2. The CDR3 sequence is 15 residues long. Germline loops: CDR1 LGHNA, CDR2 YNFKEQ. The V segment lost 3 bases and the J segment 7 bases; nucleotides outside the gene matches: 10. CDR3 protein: CASSQKAGGLWEQYF. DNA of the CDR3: TGTGCCAGCAGCCAGAAAGCGGGGGGACTCTGGGAGCAGTACTTC.

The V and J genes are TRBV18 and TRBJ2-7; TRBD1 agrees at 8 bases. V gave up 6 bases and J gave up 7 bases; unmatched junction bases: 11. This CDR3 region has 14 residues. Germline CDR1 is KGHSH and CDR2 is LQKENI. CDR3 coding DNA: TGTGCCAGCTCGTCCAGGGGGCGACTGGGAGAGCAGTACTTC. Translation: CASSSRGRLGEQYF.

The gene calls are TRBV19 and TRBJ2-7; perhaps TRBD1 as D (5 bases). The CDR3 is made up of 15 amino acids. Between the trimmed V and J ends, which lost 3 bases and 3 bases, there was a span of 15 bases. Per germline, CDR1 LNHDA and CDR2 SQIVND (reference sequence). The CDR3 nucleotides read TGTGCCAGTAGTATGAAGGCAGGACAACTCTACGAGCAGTACTTC. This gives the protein CASSMKAGQLYEQYF.

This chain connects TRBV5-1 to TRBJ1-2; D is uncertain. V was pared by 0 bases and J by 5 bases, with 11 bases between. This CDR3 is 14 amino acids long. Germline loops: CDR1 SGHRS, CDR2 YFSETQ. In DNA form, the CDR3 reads TGCGCCAGCAGCTTGGGAGGGCTTCGGTATGGCTACACCTTC. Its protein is CASSLGGLRYGYTF.

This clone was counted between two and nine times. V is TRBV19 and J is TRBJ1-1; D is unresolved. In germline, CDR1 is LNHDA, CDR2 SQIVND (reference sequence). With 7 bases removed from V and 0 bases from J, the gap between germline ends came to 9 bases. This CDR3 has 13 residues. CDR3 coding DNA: TGTGCCAGTAAAAAGCGATTGAACACTGAAGCTTTCTTT. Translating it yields CASKKRLNTEAFF.

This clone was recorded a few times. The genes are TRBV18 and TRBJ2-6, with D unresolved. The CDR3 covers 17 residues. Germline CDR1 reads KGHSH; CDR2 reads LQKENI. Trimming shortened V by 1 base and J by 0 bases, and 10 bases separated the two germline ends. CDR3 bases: TGTGCCAGCTCACCACGTGTGGGCGACTCTGGGGCCAACGTCCTGACTTTC. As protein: CASSPRVGDSGANVLTF.

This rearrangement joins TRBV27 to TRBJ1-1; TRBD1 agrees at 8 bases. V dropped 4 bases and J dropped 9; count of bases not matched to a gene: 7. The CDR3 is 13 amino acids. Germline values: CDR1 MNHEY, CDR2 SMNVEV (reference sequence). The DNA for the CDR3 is TGTGCCAGCAGTTCCGGGACAGGCTACAAAGCTTTCTTT. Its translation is CASSSGTGYKAFF.

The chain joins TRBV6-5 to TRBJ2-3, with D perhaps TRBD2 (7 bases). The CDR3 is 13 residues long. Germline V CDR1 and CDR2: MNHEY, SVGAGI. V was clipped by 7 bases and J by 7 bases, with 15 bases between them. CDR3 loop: CASMGGPGNTQYF. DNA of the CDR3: TGTGCCAGCATGGGGGGGCCGGGGAATACGCAGTATTTT.

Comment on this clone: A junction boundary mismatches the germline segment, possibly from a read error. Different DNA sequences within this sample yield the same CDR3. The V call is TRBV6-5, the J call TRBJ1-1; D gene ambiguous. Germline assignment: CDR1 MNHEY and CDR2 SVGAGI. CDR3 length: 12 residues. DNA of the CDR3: TGTGCTAGCAGTTCAATCGGGGCTGAAGCTTTCTTT. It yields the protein CASSSIGAEAFF.

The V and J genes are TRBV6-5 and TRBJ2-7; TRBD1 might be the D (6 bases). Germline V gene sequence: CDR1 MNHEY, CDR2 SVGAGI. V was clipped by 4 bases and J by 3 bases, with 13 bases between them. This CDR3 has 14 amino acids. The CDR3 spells CASSSEWTDYEQYF. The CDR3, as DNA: TGTGCCAGCAGTTCCGAGTGGACAGACTACGAGCAGTACTTC.

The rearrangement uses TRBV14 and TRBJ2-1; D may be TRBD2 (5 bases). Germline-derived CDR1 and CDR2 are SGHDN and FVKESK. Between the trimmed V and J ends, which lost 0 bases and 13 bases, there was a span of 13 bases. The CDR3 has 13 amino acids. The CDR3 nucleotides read TGTGCCAGCAGCCAAGAGCCCCCGGAGGTCCAGTTCTTC. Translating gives CASSQEPPEVQFF.

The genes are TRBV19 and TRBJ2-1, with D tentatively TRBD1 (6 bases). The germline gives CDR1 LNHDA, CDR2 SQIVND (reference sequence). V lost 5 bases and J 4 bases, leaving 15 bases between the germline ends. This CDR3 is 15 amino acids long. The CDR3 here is CASSEGQTVYNEQFF. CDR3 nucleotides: TGTGCCAGTAGTGAAGGACAGACTGTTTACAATGAGCAGTTCTTC.

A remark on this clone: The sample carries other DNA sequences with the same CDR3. The CDR3 nucleotides are TGTGCCAGCAGCGTACAAGGGGGGGCGAGAACTGAAGCTTTCTTT. Its protein product is CASSVQGGARTEAFF. The chain has TRBV9 and TRBJ1-1; D is possibly TRBD1 (6 bases). The CDR3 contains 15 residues. Per germline, CDR1 SGDLS and CDR2 YYNGEE. V was pared by 1 base and J by 5 bases, with 15 bases between.

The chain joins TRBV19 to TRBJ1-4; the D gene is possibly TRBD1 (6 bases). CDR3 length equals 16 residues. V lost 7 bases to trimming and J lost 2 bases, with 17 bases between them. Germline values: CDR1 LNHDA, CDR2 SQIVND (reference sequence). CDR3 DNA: TGTGCCAGTACCCCAAGGGGGGGTAGGACTAATGAAAAACTGTTTTTT. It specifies CASTPRGGRTNEKLFF.

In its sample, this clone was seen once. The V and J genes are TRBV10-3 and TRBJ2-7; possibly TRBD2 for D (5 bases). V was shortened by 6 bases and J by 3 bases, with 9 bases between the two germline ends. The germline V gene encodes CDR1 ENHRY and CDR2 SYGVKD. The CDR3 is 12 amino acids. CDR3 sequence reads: CAIREGSYEQYF. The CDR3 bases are TGTGCCATCAGGGAAGGGAGCTACGAGCAGTACTTC.